This T cell receptor beta chain was retrieved from a study of Ad26.COV2.S vaccination and SARS-CoV-2 variants. About the research overall: As a participant in COV1001, the donor was in the Ad26.COV2.S trial arm. Dosing was one shot or two shots 56 days apart.

Broader study findings: Vaccine recipients and placebo recipients showed similar non-spike TCR breadth.

Libraries were prepared by immunoSEQ multiplex PCR; TCRdb keeps only in-frame clonotypes and omits some of them. The sample records 350,000 to 450,000 clones, around 87% being singletons. Treatment reported: roughly 20 received Ad26.COV2.S at low or high dose, single or two shots; 5 received placebo; per-sample allocation not given. The investigators took samples on day 63 after the first vaccine or placebo injection. The vaccine delivered Wuhan-strain SARS-CoV-2 spike through an Ad26 vector. The length of the CDR3 is 14 residues. V shed 1 base, J shed 7 bases, and the junction held 0 bases outside the gene matches. Germline CDR1 reads SEHNR; CDR2 reads FQNEAQ (reference sequence). Notes on this clone: Its cognate antigen is unknown.

The receptor was isolated from a person aged 18 to 59 who received the Ad26.COV2.S COVID-19 vaccine or a placebo. The sample in question was peripheral blood, obtained in a trial of Ad26.COV2.S vaccine versus placebo. V and J are TRBV7-9 and TRBJ1-6; 8 bases map to TRBD1. In DNA, the CDR3 is TGTGCCAGCAGCTTAGACAGGGGGAATTCACCCCTCCACTTT. Its protein product is CASSLDRGNSPLHF.